The T cell receptor beta chain described here comes from a study of T cell repertoires in cytomegalovirus infection. On the study more broadly: Carrying CMV and the relevant HLA type showed in public TCR beta signatures.

TCRdb re-called the reads through MiXCR, storing one row per CDR3 protein. The table shows 270,000 or so distinct CDR3 sequences, with over 15% occurring only once. This CDR3 is built from 16 residues. V was clipped by 4 bases and J by 1 base; unmatched bases: 8. The V gene's germline CDR1 is DFQATT and CDR2 SNEGSKA (reference sequence). V gene TRBV20-1 combines with J gene TRBJ2-3, with TRBD2 matching 10 bases. The receptor comes from a human donor in good health (CMV status not recorded). Some clones in this sample may be carry-over from other donors' samples. The material sequenced was CD8+ T cells from PBMCs. The CDR3 here is CSAIFASGGGTDTQYF. The CDR3 region has the DNA TGCAGTGCTATCTTTGCTAGCGGGGGAGGCACAGATACGCAGTATTTT.